This entry lists 15 T cell receptor beta chains sequenced from one sample in a study of CD8 T cells in ankylosing spondylitis. TCRdb fed the 5' RACE reads into MiXCR, producing one record per CDR3 protein. The data contain a few hundred thousand distinct CDR3 sequences, 20% of them singletons. Sequenced input: blood, either unsorted or a sorted T cell fraction (not recorded which). These receptors originate from a male donor with ankylosing spondylitis or in good health (not recorded which).

A few counts support this clonotype. The chain carries TRBV6-1 and TRBJ1-6; D not resolved. This CDR3 comprises 15 residues. Deletions cut 1 base from V and 5 bases from J, with 9 bases between. Germline CDR1 reads MNHNS; CDR2 reads SASEGT. CDR3 residues: CASSEDRTNNSPLHF. The DNA of the CDR3 is TGTGCCAGCAGTGAAGACCGGACCAATAATTCACCCCTCCACTTT.

In this sample, this clonotype turned up a few times. This chain connects TRBV27 to TRBJ2-7; tentative D call: TRBD1 (5 bases). The CDR3 is made up of 14 amino acids. Per the germline V gene, CDR1 is MNHEY and CDR2 is SMNVEV (reference sequence). V lost 5 bases and J lost 2, with 13 bases in between. Here the CDR3 reads CASSPQTEPYEQYF. DNA of the CDR3: TGTGCCAGCAGTCCGCAGACAGAGCCCTACGAGCAGTACTTC.

In nucleotides, the CDR3 is TGCAGTGTTTTTGGGACGGATACCTACGAGCAGTACTTC. It encodes CSVFGTDTYEQYF. The V gene is TRBV20-1, the J gene TRBJ2-7, with D perhaps TRBD1 or TRBD2 (5 bases each). The CDR3 runs 13 residues. Germline V lookup: CDR1 DFQATT, CDR2 SNEGSKA (reference sequence). V lost 7 bases to trimming and J lost 2 bases, with 15 bases between them.

There are many counts of this clonotype. The chain joins TRBV24-1 to TRBJ1-5, with D unresolved. CDR1 KGHDR and CDR2 SFDVKD come from the germline V gene. Trimming took 8 bases from V and 2 from J, leaving 9 bases between them. CDR3 length: 13 residues. The CDR3 is CATTEGGNQPQHF. Written as DNA, the CDR3 is TGTGCCACCACTGAGGGAGGCAATCAGCCCCAGCATTTT.

This clonotype turned up a few times. The V gene is TRBV29-1, the J gene TRBJ2-1, with D unclear. Trimming left V 0 bases short and J 9 bases short, with 15 bases between. CDR3 length: 14 residues. Germline V gives CDR1 SQVTM, CDR2 ANQGSEA. The CDR3 reads CSVEDGSGIAEQFF. CDR3 DNA: TGCAGCGTTGAAGATGGGTCTGGGATTGCTGAGCAGTTCTTC.

This clonotype appeared a few times. V gene TRBV10-3 combines with J gene TRBJ1-1; D is undetermined. This CDR3 region has 13 residues. The germline V gene encodes CDR1 ENHRY and CDR2 SYGVKD. Trimming pared 0 bases from V and 4 bases from J, leaving 6 bases between. The CDR3 loop is CAISESSFTEAFF. The CDR3, as DNA: TGTGCCATCAGTGAGTCGAGTTTCACTGAAGCTTTCTTT.

This clonotype showed up just a few times. The chain combines TRBV20-1 with TRBJ2-1, with 8 bases that match TRBD2. Germline V CDR1 and CDR2: DFQATT, SNEGSKA (reference sequence). CDR3 length: 13 amino acids. The V gene end was trimmed by 6 bases and the J gene end by 0 bases; junction bases not matched to a gene: 1. This CDR3 reads CSASGSSYNEQFF. DNA of the CDR3: TGCAGTGCCAGCGGGAGCTCCTACAATGAGCAGTTCTTC.

In this sample, this clonotype turned up a few times. This chain uses TRBV6-1 with TRBJ2-6; the match to TRBD1 covers 8 bases. The CDR3 is 16 amino acids. Germline trimming cut 5 bases from V and 3 bases from J; bases unmatched to any gene: 6. Germline V gives CDR1 MNHNS, CDR2 SASEGT. The CDR3, as DNA: TGTGCCAGCAGTACCACAGGGGGGTATGGGGCCAACGTCCTGACTTTC. It translates to CASSTTGGYGANVLTF.

This clonotype turned up a few times. CDR3 DNA sequence: TGCAGCGCTGCCGTGGACCTCTCCTGGAATGAGCAGTTCTTC. Residues: CSAAVDLSWNEQFF. The chain has TRBV29-1 and TRBJ2-1; no definite D call. Between the trimmed V and J ends, which lost 7 bases and 7 bases, there was a span of 20 bases. Germline V gene data show CDR1 as SQVTM and CDR2 as ANQGSEA. The CDR3 has 14 residues.

In its sample, this clonotype was seen many times. This chain links TRBV12-3 or TRBV12-4 with TRBJ1-5, with D hard to call. The germline V and J ends were trimmed by 3 bases and 0 bases, with 0 bases remaining between them. The CDR3 consists of 12 residues. CDR3 coding DNA: TGTGCCAGCAGTTTTAGCAATCAGCCCCAGCATTTT. Amino acids: CASSFSNQPQHF.

This clonotype was counted once. The rearrangement links TRBV2 to TRBJ2-2; maybe TRBD2 (6 bases). Germline CDR1 reads SNHLY; CDR2 reads FYNNEI. V lost 1 base and J lost 1, with 16 bases in between. CDR3 length: 18 amino acids. The CDR3 DNA follows: TGTGCCAGCAGTGAAGGGTGGGGCGGGACGGTGAACACCGGGGAGCTGTTTTTT. It codes for CASSEGWGGTVNTGELFF.

V and J are TRBV28 and TRBJ2-2; D is perhaps TRBD1 or TRBD2 (5 bases each). Germline V gene sequence: CDR1 MDHEN, CDR2 SYDVKM. The CDR3 has 14 residues. Trimming shortened V by 3 bases and J by 4 bases, and 9 bases separated the two germline ends. The CDR3 reads CASSFRGRTGELFF. The CDR3 DNA sequence: TGTGCCAGCAGTTTTCGGGGACGCACCGGGGAGCTGTTTTTT.

This clonotype has more than one count but fewer than ten. CDR3 region: CSARVQSRGPYEQYF. Written as DNA, the CDR3 is TGCAGTGCTAGGGTCCAGAGCAGAGGCCCCTACGAGCAGTACTTC. The V call is TRBV20-1, the J call TRBJ2-7; D remains ambiguous. The CDR3 consists of 15 residues. CDR1 is DFQATT, CDR2 SNEGSKA, per germline (reference sequence). The germline V and J ends were trimmed by 3 bases and 2 bases, with 17 bases remaining between them.

The sample holds a few counts of this clonotype. This chain links TRBV24-1 with TRBJ2-5; D gene unclear. Trimming stripped 2 bases from V and 1 base from J, with 10 bases between. CDR3 length: 15 residues. The germline gives CDR1 KGHDR, CDR2 SFDVKD. Written as DNA, the CDR3 is TGTGCCACCAGTGATTGGAACAATCCCCAAGAGACCCAGTACTTC. Translated: CATSDWNNPQETQYF.

The chain employs TRBV27 and TRBJ2-3; D gene ambiguous. The CDR3 has 13 residues. V lost 0 bases, J lost 2 bases, and 3 bases lay in between. CDR1 and CDR2 (germline): MNHEY, SMNVEV (reference sequence). The CDR3 coding sequence is TGTGCCAGCAGTTTATCTGACACAGATACGCAGTATTTT. Its protein is CASSLSDTDTQYF.